This entry describes one T cell receptor beta chain. This sample is drawn from a study of identical twins. The V gene's germline CDR1 is LGHNA and CDR2 YNFKEQ. V lost 0 bases and J lost 0, with 8 bases in between. The CDR3 loop spans 15 amino acids. cDNA molecules carried unique molecular identifiers, and template switching added a universal primer site. TCRdb re-derived calls from the 5' RACE reads in MiXCR, one entry per CDR3 protein. The data contain under 500,000 distinct CDR3 sequences, roughly an eighth of them singletons. This sample was also put to use in a study of yellow fever vaccine responses in identical twins.

The source of this sequence is a woman aged 18-35 years in good health. The sequencing sample was made of CD4+ T cells sorted from blood. The chain recombines TRBV4-2 with TRBJ1-2; D ambiguous. CDR3 in amino acids: CASSQETEANYGYTF. In DNA form, the CDR3 reads TGTGCCAGCAGCCAAGAGACGGAAGCTAACTATGGCTACACCTTC.